This entry features one T cell receptor beta chain sequence. Its antigen is currently unknown. J lost 7 bases, V lost 0 bases, and 8 bases had no gene match. Germline lookup yields CDR1 SGHRS and CDR2 YFSETQ. The CDR3 extends over 15 amino acids. Measured with immunoSEQ multiplex PCR; TCRdb has only the in-frame clones, and not every one. The data contain about 70,000 clones, around 90% of them singletons. The sample originates from a study of graft-versus-host responses after intestinal transplantation. Study summary: The recipients all started with anti-thymocyte globulin induction and then took tacrolimus and steroids for 3 to 4 years.

Whole-study findings and limits: Analysis identified GvH clones in recipient marrow, with some appearing first in ileum or blood. HvG clone declines early post-transplant were associated with peak circulating GvH levels.

This sequence originates from a human donor who received an intestinal transplant. The genes are TRBV5-1 and TRBJ1-1; 8 nucleotides match TRBD1. The sample consisted of unstimulated CD8+ T cells sorted from spleen or lymph node cells, taken before intestinal transplant. Here the CDR3 DNA reads TGCGCCAGCAGCTTGGGGGCCACAGGGGGTCGTGAAGCTTTCTTT. Translating gives CASSLGATGGREAFF.